Presented here are 24 T cell receptor beta chains from one specimen sequenced in a study of cytomegalovirus exposure and HLA in healthy donors. Both 60 Vbeta primers and 13 Jbeta primers went into the PCR. Sequencing used immunoSEQ multiplex PCR; TCRdb keeps in-frame clones, though not all of them. Of roughly 120,000 clones listed, roughly 72% are singletons. Sequenced input: PBMCs. All receptors come from a woman aged 40 to 50 in good health and CMV-seropositive.

The chain couples TRBV4-1 to TRBJ2-3; tentative D call: TRBD1 (6 bases). This CDR3 region has 16 residues. V was pared by 4 bases and J by 2 bases, with 16 bases between. CDR1 is MGHRA, CDR2 YSYEKL, per germline. As DNA, the CDR3 is TGCGCCAGCAGCCGGAACAGGGTTACACACACAGATACGCAGTATTTT. Its translation is CASSRNRVTHTDTQYF.

The sample holds a few counts of this clone. The V call is TRBV7-3, the J call TRBJ1-2; 10 nucleotides agree with TRBD1. Germline V gives CDR1 SGHTA, CDR2 FQGTGA. This CDR3 spans 16 amino acids. V shed 5 bases and J 3 bases; nucleotides not matched to a gene: 9. CDR3 region: CASSAYGTGVDYGYTF. The DNA of the CDR3 is TGTGCCAGCAGCGCGTACGGGACAGGGGTAGACTATGGCTACACCTTC.

This clone was counted between two and nine times. The gene calls are TRBV25-1 and TRBJ1-4, with D unclear. Trimming cost V 5 bases and J 8 bases, with 9 bases left between them. Germline V gene data show CDR1 as MGHDK and CDR2 as SYGVNS. The CDR3 is 12 residues long. The CDR3 DNA sequence: TGTGCCAGCAGTCCTGCGGTAGAAAAACTGTTTTTT. This encodes CASSPAVEKLFF.

With respect to this clone: Other DNA sequences in the sample encode the same CDR3. V gene TRBV2 combines with J gene TRBJ2-1; 8 bases agree with TRBD2. In germline, CDR1 is SNHLY, CDR2 FYNNEI. V shed 3 bases, J shed 0 bases, and the junction held 10 bases outside the gene matches. There are 18 residues in the CDR3. CDR3: CASSDELLAGPSYNEQFF. DNA of the CDR3: TGTGCCAGCAGTGATGAACTTCTAGCGGGCCCCTCCTACAATGAGCAGTTCTTC.

The chain employs TRBV19 and TRBJ1-1; the D is unclear. With 3 bases removed from V and 1 base from J, the gap between germline ends came to 6 bases. The length of the CDR3 is 13 residues. Germline assignment: CDR1 LNHDA and CDR2 SQIVND (reference sequence). The CDR3 nucleotides read TGTGCCAGTAGTATTTCAGAGAACACTGAAGCTTTCTTT. Translated: CASSISENTEAFF.

This clone was seen only once. The chain combines TRBV7-5 with TRBJ2-1; the D call in the table, TRBD2, was not verified against the DNA. TRBV7-5 is classified as a pseudogene. This CDR3 contains 16 residues. The CDR3 region has the DNA TGTGCCAGAAGCTTAGGCGGCGGGAGGGCCGCAGATGAGCAGTTCTTC. Protein sequence: CARSLGGGRAADEQFF.

The chain employs TRBV5-1 and TRBJ1-1, with D tentatively TRBD1 (5 bases). Germline CDR1 reads SGHRS; CDR2 reads YFSETQ. The CDR3 length is 13 residues. V lost 4 bases and J 4 bases, leaving 11 bases between the germline ends. The CDR3 DNA reads as TGCGCCAGCAGCAATGGGGGGAGCACTGAAGCTTTCTTT. This encodes CASSNGGSTEAFF. The full variable domain, with the rest looked up from reference TRBV5-1 and TRBJ1-1, is KAGVTQTPRYLIKTRGQQVTLSCSPISGHRSVSWYQQTPGQGLQFLFEYFSETQRNKGNFPGRFSGRQFSNSRSEMNVSTLELGDSALYLCASSNGGSTEAFFGQGTRLTVV.

The V gene is TRBV5-6, the J gene TRBJ2-2, with 7 bases that match TRBD1. The CDR3 loop spans 16 amino acids. The germline CDR1 and CDR2 sequences are SGHDT and YYEEEE. The ends lost 2 bases at V and 1 base at J; junction bases unmatched: 5. The CDR3 is CASSFSGTENTGELFF. In DNA, the CDR3 is TGTGCCAGCAGCTTCTCCGGGACAGAGAACACCGGGGAGCTGTTTTTT. Supplemented by reference TRBV5-6 and TRBJ2-2, the full variable domain reads DAGVTQSPTHLIKTRGQQVTLRCSPKSGHDTVSWYQQALGQGPQFIFQYYEEEERQRGNFPDRFSGHQFPNYSSELNVNALLLGDSALYLCASSFSGTENTGELFFGEGSRLTVL.

The chain couples TRBV7-7 to TRBJ1-3; unclear D gene. CDR1 SSHAT and CDR2 FNYEAQ come from the germline V gene (reference sequence). This CDR3 has 13 residues. CDR3 residues: CASSGGSGNTIYF. The CDR3 DNA sequence: TGTGCTAGCTCTGGAGGCTCTGGAAACACCATATATTTT.

This chain joins TRBV11-3 and TRBJ2-1; D is perhaps TRBD2 (6 bases). The germline CDR1 and CDR2 sequences are SGHNT and YENEEA. Deletions cut 4 bases from V and 10 bases from J, with 11 bases between. The CDR3 sequence is 12 residues long. The CDR3 DNA reads TGTGCCAGCAGCTGGGGACTTGGCGAGCAGTTCTTC. As protein: CASSWGLGEQFF. The full variable domain, completed using reference TRBV11-3 and TRBJ2-1, is EAGVVQSPRYKIIEKKQPVAFWCNPISGHNTLYWYLQNLGQGPELLIRYENEEAVDDSQLPKDRFSAERLKGVDSTLKIQPAELGDSAVYLCASSWGLGEQFFGPGTRLTVL.

The chain is built from TRBV5-1 and TRBJ2-7; 12 bases are shared with TRBD1. CDR1 SGHRS and CDR2 YFSETQ come from the germline V gene. This CDR3 is built from 16 residues. With 1 base clipped from V and 5 bases from J, the junction kept 7 bases outside the gene matches. CDR3 coding DNA: TGCGCCAGCAGCTTGTTAACGGGACAGGGGGCCAACGAGCAGTACTTC. Its translation: CASSLLTGQGANEQYF.

The chain is built from TRBV21-1 and TRBJ2-1; the D call of TRBD1 is as the table states it, not checked on the DNA. TRBV21-1 counts as a pseudogene. The CDR3 has 14 amino acids. In DNA, the CDR3 is TGTGCCAGCAGCCTCCGACAGGGAAACAATGAGCAGTTCTTC. It yields the protein CASSLRQGNNEQFF.

V is TRBV30 and J is TRBJ1-5; D unresolved. The CDR3 has 14 residues. Germline CDR1 GTSNPN, CDR2 SVGIG (reference sequence). The germline V and J ends were trimmed by 0 bases and 2 bases, with 8 bases remaining between them. The CDR3 is CAWSVVSGNQPQHF. CDR3 nucleotides: TGTGCCTGGAGTGTAGTCAGCGGCAATCAGCCCCAGCATTTT.

The V and J genes are TRBV28 and TRBJ2-1, with 7 bases fitting TRBD1. The CDR3 loop spans 15 amino acids. Germline V lookup: CDR1 MDHEN, CDR2 SYDVKM. V shed 7 bases, J shed 3 bases, and the junction held 9 bases outside the gene matches. The CDR3 sequence: CASTSLSGGYNEQFF. The CDR3 DNA reads as TGTGCCAGCACCTCACTCTCAGGGGGCTACAATGAGCAGTTCTTC.

The chain carries TRBV6-1 and TRBJ2-1; 8 positions agree with TRBD2. Trimming at V came to 4 bases and at J to 5 bases, leaving 4 bases not matched to a gene. Germline V gene sequence: CDR1 MNHNS, CDR2 SASEGT. The CDR3 length is 14 residues. In DNA form, the CDR3 reads TGTGCCAGCAGTGTTAGCGGGGCCAACAATGAGCAGTTCTTC. It translates to CASSVSGANNEQFF.

The chain has TRBV6-1 and TRBJ1-5; D uncertain. Looked up from germline, CDR1 is MNHNS and CDR2 is SASEGT. V lost 0 bases and J 2 bases, leaving 8 bases between the germline ends. The CDR3 is made up of 15 amino acids. Here the CDR3 reads CASSEAGGRNQPQHF. CDR3 nucleotides: TGTGCCAGCAGTGAAGCGGGAGGGCGCAATCAGCCCCAGCATTTT.

CDR3 coding DNA: TGTGCCAGCAGGGCAGGGGCGGGCACTGAAGCTTTCTTT. Its protein is CASRAGAGTEAFF. The chain recombines TRBV6-5 with TRBJ1-1; D perhaps matches TRBD1 (6 bases). The CDR3 is 13 residues long. Germline CDR1 is MNHEY and CDR2 is SVGAGI. V lost 6 bases and J lost 4, with 12 bases in between.

Concerning this clone itself: The junction departs from germline at one end; a sequencing error may be responsible. The CDR3 DNA reads as TGTGCCAGCAGAGAAGGACAGGGGGCAGATACGCAGTATTTT. It is translated as CASREGQGADTQYF. The chain has TRBV6-1 and TRBJ2-3; TRBD1 matches at 10 bases. The CDR3 length is 14 residues. The V gene's germline CDR1 is MNHNS and CDR2 SASEGT.

This clone was observed a handful of times. V usage is TRBV30 and J usage is TRBJ2-6; D may be TRBD2 (6 bases). V dropped 7 bases and J dropped 10 bases, with 23 bases sitting between them. The CDR3 length is 15 residues. Germline V gene lookup returns CDR1 GTSNPN and CDR2 SVGIG (reference sequence). The CDR3 DNA is TGTGCCTCTCGGACGGAACCGGGACTTCAAAACGTCCTGACTTTC. This codes for CASRTEPGLQNVLTF.

The CDR3 nucleotides are TGTGCCAGCAGCTTCGCAGACAGGGGATCAGGGGAGCTGTTTTTT. Translation gives CASSFADRGSGELFF. This rearrangement joins TRBV11-3 to TRBJ2-2, with 8 bases lining up with TRBD1. V lost 3 bases and J lost 8; bases outside the gene matches: 8. Per the germline V gene, CDR1 is SGHNT and CDR2 is YENEEA. The CDR3 consists of 15 residues.

The chain carries TRBV5-1 and TRBJ2-3; 14 nucleotides line up with TRBD2. The CDR3 contains 18 residues. Germline V gene lookup returns CDR1 SGHRS and CDR2 YFSETQ. Trimming cost V 0 bases and J 2 bases; bases outside gene matches: 5. CDR3 DNA: TGCGCCAGCAGCTTGGCGGGACTAGCGGGAGACTTCACAGATACGCAGTATTTT. This encodes CASSLAGLAGDFTDTQYF.

The V and J genes are TRBV19 and TRBJ2-1; TRBD2 might be the D (6 bases). Trimming took off 3 bases at V and 0 bases at J, with 12 bases between the two ends. The germline V gene encodes CDR1 LNHDA and CDR2 SQIVND (reference sequence). The CDR3 totals 16 residues. CDR3 region: CASSIWETSSYNEQFF. The CDR3 nucleotides read TGTGCCAGTAGTATTTGGGAGACTAGCTCCTACAATGAGCAGTTCTTC.

This clone was observed once. The rearrangement joins TRBV5-4 to TRBJ1-5; a possible D gene is TRBD1 (6 bases). Trimming removed 0 bases from V and 3 bases from J, with 7 bases in between. Per the germline V gene, CDR1 is SGHNT and CDR2 is YYREEE (reference sequence). CDR3 length: 14 amino acids. CDR3 nucleotides: TGTGCCAGCAGCTTGGCAGGGGTCAATCAGCCCCAGCATTTT. This gives the protein CASSLAGVNQPQHF.

J is TRBJ2-1 and V is TRBV29-1; 8 positions agree with TRBD2. This CDR3 contains 18 residues. The J segment lost 0 bases and the V segment lost 3 bases, leaving 13 bases of the junction unmatched. The germline V gene encodes CDR1 SQVTM and CDR2 ANQGSEA. The CDR3 coding sequence is TGCAGCGTTGATTATTGGCGGGGGGACTTAAGCTCCTACAATGAGCAGTTCTTC. Protein product: CSVDYWRGDLSSYNEQFF.